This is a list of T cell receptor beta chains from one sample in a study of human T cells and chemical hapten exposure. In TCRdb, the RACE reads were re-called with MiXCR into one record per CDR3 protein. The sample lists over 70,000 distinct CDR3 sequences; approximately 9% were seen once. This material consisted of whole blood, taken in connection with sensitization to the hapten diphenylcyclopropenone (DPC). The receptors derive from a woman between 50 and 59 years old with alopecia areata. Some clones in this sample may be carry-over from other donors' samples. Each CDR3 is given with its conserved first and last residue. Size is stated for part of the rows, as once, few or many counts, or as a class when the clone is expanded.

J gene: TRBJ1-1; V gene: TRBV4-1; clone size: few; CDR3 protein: CASSQDLATEAFF
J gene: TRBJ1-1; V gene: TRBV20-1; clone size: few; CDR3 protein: CSASKDRANTEAFF
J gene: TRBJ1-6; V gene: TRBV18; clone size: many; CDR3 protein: CASSPRDRGSYNSPLHF
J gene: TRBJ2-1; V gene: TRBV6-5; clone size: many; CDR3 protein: CASRTGFSNNEQFF
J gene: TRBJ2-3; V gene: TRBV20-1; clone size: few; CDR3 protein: CSARGLGIISGRGSTDTQYF
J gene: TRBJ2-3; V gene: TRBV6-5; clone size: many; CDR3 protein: CASRITGTSTDTQYF
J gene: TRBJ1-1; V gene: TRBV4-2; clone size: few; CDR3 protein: CASSQDEQGLAFF
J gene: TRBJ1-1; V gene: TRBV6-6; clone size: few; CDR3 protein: CASRFDTERNTEAFF
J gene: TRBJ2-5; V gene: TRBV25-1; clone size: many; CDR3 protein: CASSLGGVETQYF
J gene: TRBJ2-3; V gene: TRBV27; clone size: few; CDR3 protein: CASLGVGDTQYF
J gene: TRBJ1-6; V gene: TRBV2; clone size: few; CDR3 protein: CASSVGRGDSPLNF
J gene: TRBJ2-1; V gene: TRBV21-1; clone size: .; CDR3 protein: CASSSSPGQGEQFF
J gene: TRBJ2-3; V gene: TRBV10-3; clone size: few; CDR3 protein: CAIRRGTDTQYF
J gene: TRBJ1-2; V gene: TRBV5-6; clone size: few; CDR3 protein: CASSPGTGLYGYTF
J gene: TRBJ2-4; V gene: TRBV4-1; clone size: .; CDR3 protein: CASSPPGQGGRYF
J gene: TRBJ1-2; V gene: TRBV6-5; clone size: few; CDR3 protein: CASSYSEDRYGYTF
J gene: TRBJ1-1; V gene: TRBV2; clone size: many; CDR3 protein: CASIRRGEAFF
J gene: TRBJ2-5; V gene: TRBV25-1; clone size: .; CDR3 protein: CASSKELRTQYF
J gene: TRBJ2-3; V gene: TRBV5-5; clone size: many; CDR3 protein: CASRAFSGDTQYF
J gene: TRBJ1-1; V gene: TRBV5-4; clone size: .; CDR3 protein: CASRPDPMNTEAFF
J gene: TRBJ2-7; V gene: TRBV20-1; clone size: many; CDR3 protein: CSANAREQYF
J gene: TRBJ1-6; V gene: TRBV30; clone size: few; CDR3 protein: CAWNRQGRNSPLHF
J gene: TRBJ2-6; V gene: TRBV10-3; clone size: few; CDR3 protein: CAITDGLAGAGANVLTF
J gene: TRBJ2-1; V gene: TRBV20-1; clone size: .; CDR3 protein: CSAREGGDLAYNEQFF
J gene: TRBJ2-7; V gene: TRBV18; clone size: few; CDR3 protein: CASSPLRTDTYEQYF
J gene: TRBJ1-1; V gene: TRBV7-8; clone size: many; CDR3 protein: CASSLVAANTEAFF
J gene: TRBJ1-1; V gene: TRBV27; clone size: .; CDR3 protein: CASNKGREGWGEAFF
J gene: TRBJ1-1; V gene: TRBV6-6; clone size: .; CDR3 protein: CASVYPGQGIEAFF
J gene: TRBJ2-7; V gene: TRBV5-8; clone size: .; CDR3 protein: CASSLTSANYEQYF
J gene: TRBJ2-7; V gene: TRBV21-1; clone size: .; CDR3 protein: CASSKEGDPEQYF
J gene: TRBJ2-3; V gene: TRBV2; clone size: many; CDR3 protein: CASSPQGVGTDTQYF
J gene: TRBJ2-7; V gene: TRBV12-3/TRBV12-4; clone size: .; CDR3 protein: CASSYRLAGGLYEQYF
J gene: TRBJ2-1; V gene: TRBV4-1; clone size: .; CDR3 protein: CASSQEATSGINEQFF
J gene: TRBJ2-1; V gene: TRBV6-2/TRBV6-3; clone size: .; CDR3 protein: CASNQVNEQFF
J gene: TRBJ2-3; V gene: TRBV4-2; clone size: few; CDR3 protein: CASSQAHGGRTDTQYF
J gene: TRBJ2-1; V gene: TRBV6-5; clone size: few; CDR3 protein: CASREQGDNEQFF
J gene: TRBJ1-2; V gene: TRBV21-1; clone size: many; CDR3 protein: CASSKVAGPPNYGYTF
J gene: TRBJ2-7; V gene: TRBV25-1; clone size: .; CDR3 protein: CASSEYEGTSSYEQYF
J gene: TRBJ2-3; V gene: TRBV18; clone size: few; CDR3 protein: CASSPPRGTASDTQYF
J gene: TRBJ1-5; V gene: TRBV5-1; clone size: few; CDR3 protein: CASSLGDRGNQPQHF